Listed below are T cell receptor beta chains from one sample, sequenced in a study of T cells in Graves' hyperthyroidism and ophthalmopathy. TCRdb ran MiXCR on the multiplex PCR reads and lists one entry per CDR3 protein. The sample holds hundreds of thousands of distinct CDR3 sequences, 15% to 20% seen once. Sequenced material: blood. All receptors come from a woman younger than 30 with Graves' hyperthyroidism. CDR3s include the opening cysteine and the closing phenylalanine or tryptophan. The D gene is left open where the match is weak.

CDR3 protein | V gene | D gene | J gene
CASSIPDRGNTEAFF | TRBV19 | TRBD1 | TRBJ1-1
CASSIRQGLTDTQYF | TRBV14 | NA | TRBJ2-3
CSARLLSPGGNTIYF | TRBV20-1 | NA | TRBJ1-3
CASSQVNRAKNEQFF | TRBV14 | NA | TRBJ2-1
CASSRPYRPLGVYGYTF | TRBV11-3 | NA | TRBJ1-2
CASSPRGGATNQPQHF | TRBV12-3/TRBV12-4 | NA | TRBJ1-5
CASSMQQAYGYTF | TRBV7-2 | NA | TRBJ1-2
CASSRWGNTDTQYF | TRBV3-1 | NA | TRBJ2-3
CSARVEFLSGSTDTQYF | TRBV20-1 | NA | TRBJ2-3
CSASWGREETQYF | TRBV20-1 | NA | TRBJ2-5
CASSSNQINTIYF | TRBV28 | NA | TRBJ1-3
CASSIDLEKLFF | TRBV19 | NA | TRBJ1-4
CASRKTGNYGYTF | TRBV12-3/TRBV12-4 | TRBD1 | TRBJ1-2
CASSQGGEGVDGYTF | TRBV3-1 | NA | TRBJ1-2
CASNVLSNQPQHF | TRBV6-2/TRBV6-3 | NA | TRBJ1-5
CASSHGQPNTEAFF | TRBV7-2 | NA | TRBJ1-1
CASSLGTYTDTQYF | TRBV7-3 | NA | TRBJ2-3
CASSGQGVDTGELFF | TRBV12-3/TRBV12-4 | TRBD1 | TRBJ2-2
CASSPRTGNSPLHF | TRBV11-2 | TRBD1 | TRBJ1-6
CASSPRGVSFEQFF | TRBV11-1 | NA | TRBJ2-1
CASLKTAFNTEAFF | TRBV2 | NA | TRBJ1-1
CASSLTGPEGEQYF | TRBV12-3/TRBV12-4 | NA | TRBJ2-7
CASSRTGGQETQYF | TRBV27 | TRBD1 | TRBJ2-5
CASSLSVKGLYTEAFF | TRBV28 | NA | TRBJ1-1
CASSVEFSGDGYTF | TRBV9 | NA | TRBJ1-2
CASSPGQVNSEAFF | TRBV7-6 | TRBD1 | TRBJ1-1
CSVRTGNGYTF | TRBV29-1 | TRBD1 | TRBJ1-2
CATSDPLRSSPSEQFF | TRBV24-1 | NA | TRBJ2-1
CASSSEWAAEQYF | TRBV27 | NA | TRBJ2-7
CASSSTSGGTNSPLHF | TRBV5-1 | NA | TRBJ1-6
CASSDTGIRETQYF | TRBV7-9 | NA | TRBJ2-5
CAMGLAGAVNEQFF | TRBV10-3 | TRBD2 | TRBJ2-1
CATSDLNRGITDTQYF | TRBV24-1 | TRBD1 | TRBJ2-3
CASSQDAREGGTDTQYF | TRBV3-1 | TRBD2 | TRBJ2-3
CAISEAGNQPQHF | TRBV10-3 | NA | TRBJ1-5
CASSPRLAALYNEQFF | TRBV11-2 | TRBD2 | TRBJ2-1
CASSSHHEQYF | TRBV3-1 | NA | NA
CASSPISSVGAQYF | TRBV6-2/TRBV6-3 | NA | TRBJ2-5
CSASGSDGRAVDTQYF | TRBV20-1 | TRBD2 | TRBJ2-3
CASSFLRNTEAFF | TRBV12-3/TRBV12-4 | NA | TRBJ1-1
CASSQGGTSRGYTF | TRBV3-1 | NA | TRBJ1-2
CASSSRMPATNEKLFF | TRBV28 | NA | TRBJ1-4
CASSIIRRAGELFF | TRBV28 | NA | TRBJ2-2
CASSVSPRQGMNTEAFF | TRBV9 | TRBD1 | TRBJ1-1
CSVDLAIQETQYF | TRBV29-1 | NA | TRBJ2-5
CASSQEPNEKLFF | TRBV4-2 | NA | TRBJ1-4
CASSSGKENEKLFF | TRBV12-3/TRBV12-4 | NA | TRBJ1-4
CASSPGDRNTEAFF | TRBV28 | TRBD1 | TRBJ1-1
CASRTGTLSGANVLTF | TRBV12-3/TRBV12-4 | NA | TRBJ2-6
CASTDGQGSTGELFF | TRBV28 | NA | TRBJ2-2
CASRKVYQETQYF | TRBV6-2/TRBV6-3 | NA | TRBJ2-5
CSVATGTSGGGPRGYEQYF | TRBV20-1 | TRBD2 | TRBJ2-7
CASSLSFGNTEAFF | TRBV12-3/TRBV12-4 | NA | TRBJ1-1
CASSLEAGQPQHF | TRBV5-5 | NA | TRBJ1-5